Each of the 9 T cell receptor beta chains below was sequenced from the same sample in a study of blood T cell repertoires in COVID-19. The repertoire was sequenced with immunoSEQ multiplex PCR; TCRdb's copy has only in-frame clones and lacks some. In the table there are about 240,000 clones, roughly nine tenths of which are singletons. The specimen was peripheral blood. These receptors originate from a man between 60 and 75 years old who had recovered from COVID-19.

This clone was seen only a few times. This chain links TRBV2 with TRBJ1-1; D remains unclear. The length of the CDR3 is 14 residues. V was trimmed by 4 bases and J by 1 base, leaving 10 bases between them. CDR1 and CDR2 from the germline V gene are SNHLY and FYNNEI. The DNA for the CDR3 is TGTGCCAGCAGTGGCGTGGTCTCGAACACTGAAGCTTTCTTT. Its protein is CASSGVVSNTEAFF.

The table lists this clone with a few counts. The chain has TRBV5-4 and TRBJ2-3; TRBD2 is a possible D gene (6 bases). The germline V gene encodes CDR1 SGHNT and CDR2 YYREEE (reference sequence). This CDR3 is built from 13 residues. With 9 bases removed from V and 6 bases from J, the gap between germline ends came to 17 bases. The CDR3 here is CATGTGARDTQYF. CDR3 DNA sequence: TGTGCCACCGGGACTGGGGCTAGGGATACGCAGTATTTT.

The chain recombines TRBV29-1 with TRBJ2-1, with 10 nucleotides matching TRBD2. The ends lost 5 bases at V and 4 bases at J; junction bases unmatched: 8. Per germline, CDR1 SQVTM and CDR2 ANQGSEA. The CDR3 runs 15 residues. CDR3 coding DNA: TGCAGCGTTAAAAGAGCGGGGGGGACTTACAATGAGCAGTTCTTC. Translation: CSVKRAGGTYNEQFF.

The V gene is TRBV5-1, the J gene TRBJ1-2, with TRBD1 as a possible D gene (6 bases). The CDR3 consists of 15 residues. Germline CDR1 reads SGHRS; CDR2 reads YFSETQ. Between the trimmed V and J ends, which lost 4 bases and 2 bases, there was a span of 15 bases. This CDR3 reads CASSVEQGYNYGYTF. DNA for the CDR3: TGCGCCAGCAGCGTAGAACAGGGTTACAACTATGGCTACACCTTC.

The chain combines TRBV10-3 with TRBJ1-2, with D uncertain. The V end was cut by 10 bases, the J end by 1 base, with 13 bases between. CDR1 is ENHRY and CDR2 is SYGVKD in the germline V gene. The CDR3 totals 13 residues. The CDR3 loop reads CATGETSNYGYTF. The CDR3 bases are TGTGCCACCGGTGAGACAAGTAACTATGGCTACACCTTC.

This chain connects TRBV24-1 to TRBJ1-5; D uncertain. Germline CDR1 reads KGHDR; CDR2 reads SFDVKD. The CDR3 contains 14 residues. The V and J ends lost 7 bases and 4 bases respectively, with 13 bases between them. This CDR3 is CATSGKAINQPQHF. The DNA of the CDR3 is TGTGCCACCAGCGGTAAAGCCATTAATCAGCCCCAGCATTTT.

This rearrangement joins TRBV9 to TRBJ2-7; 10 nucleotides agree with TRBD2. The CDR3 extends over 16 amino acids. CDR1 is SGDLS, CDR2 YYNGEE, per germline. Losses at the gene ends were 0 bases for V and 2 bases for J; bases not matched to a gene: 5. The DNA of the CDR3 is TGTGCCAGCAGCGTAGAAACTAGCGGGGATACCTACGAGCAGTACGTC. Translation gives CASSVETSGDTYEQYV.

Concerning this clone: This same CDR3 is encoded by further DNA sequences in the sample. The V call is TRBV19, the J call TRBJ2-3; weak D call: TRBD2 (6 bases). From germline, CDR1 is LNHDA and CDR2 SQIVND (reference sequence). V lost 4 bases, J lost 3 bases, and 8 bases lay in between. This CDR3 has 13 amino acids. This CDR3 reads CASSNRGTDTQYF. CDR3 nucleotide sequence: TGTGCCAGTAGTAACCGGGGGACAGATACGCAGTATTTT.

CDR3 sequence reads: CATSRDLATGIFRGYTF. The CDR3 coding sequence is TGTGCCACCAGCAGAGATTTGGCCACAGGGATTTTTAGGGGCTACACCTTC. The chain joins TRBV15 to TRBJ1-2, with a weak D call TRBD1 (6 bases). CDR1 is LNHNV, CDR2 YYDKDF, per germline (reference sequence). The CDR3 totals 17 residues. V was pared by 0 bases and J by 8 bases, with 22 bases between.